This TCR beta chain comes out of a study of blood T cell repertoires in COVID-19. Study as a whole: Sources were T cells, B-cell-depleted T cells, or PBMCs; the material itself was cDNA or gDNA.

Germline assignment: CDR1 SEHNR and CDR2 FQNEAQ (reference sequence). V trimming: 5 bases; J trimming: 1 base; junction bases outside the gene matches: 7. The CDR3 sequence is 15 residues long. The authors' processing: Reference gene primer amplification gave nucleated cell count estimates. Clones were sequenced by immunoSEQ multiplex PCR, and TCRdb holds only the in-frame ones, with some missing. For V, J and clone size, that table is used; D and trimming come from the DNA. The sample holds approximately 360,000 clones, roughly 90% seen once. What was sequenced was PBMCs or T cells enriched from blood (not recorded which). V gene TRBV7-9 combines with J gene TRBJ1-2; 7 nucleotides line up with TRBD1. This receptor was taken from a woman aged 25 to 45 with acute COVID-19. CDR3 coding DNA: TGTGCCAGCAGCCTACAAACAGGGGTTAACTATGGCTACACCTTC. As protein: CASSLQTGVNYGYTF.